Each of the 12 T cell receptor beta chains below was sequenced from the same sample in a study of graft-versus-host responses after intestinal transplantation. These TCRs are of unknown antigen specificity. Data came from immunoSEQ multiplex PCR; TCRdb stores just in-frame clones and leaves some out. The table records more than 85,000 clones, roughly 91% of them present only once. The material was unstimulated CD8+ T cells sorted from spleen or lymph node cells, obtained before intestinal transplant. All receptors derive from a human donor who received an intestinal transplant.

CDR3 residues: CASSGETGVATEAFF. The CDR3 region has the DNA TGTGCCAGCAGCGGTGAGACAGGGGTCGCCACTGAAGCTTTCTTT. The V call is TRBV9, the J call TRBJ1-1; 8 bases map to TRBD1. There are 15 residues in the CDR3. Germline CDR1 and CDR2: SGDLS and YYNGEE. J was trimmed by 4 bases and V by 3 bases; bases with no gene match: 8.

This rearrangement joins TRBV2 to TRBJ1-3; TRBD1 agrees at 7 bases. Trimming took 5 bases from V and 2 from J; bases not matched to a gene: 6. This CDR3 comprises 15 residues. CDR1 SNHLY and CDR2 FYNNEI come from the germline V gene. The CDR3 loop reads CASSPLTGAGNTIYF. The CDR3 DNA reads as TGTGCCAGCAGTCCACTTACAGGGGCTGGAAACACCATATATTTT.

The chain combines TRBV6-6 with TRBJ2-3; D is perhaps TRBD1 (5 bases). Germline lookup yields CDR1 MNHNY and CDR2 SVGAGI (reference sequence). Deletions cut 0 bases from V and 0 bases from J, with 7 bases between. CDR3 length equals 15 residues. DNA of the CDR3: TGTGCCAGCAGTTACTCGAAGGGGAGCACAGATACGCAGTATTTT. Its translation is CASSYSKGSTDTQYF.

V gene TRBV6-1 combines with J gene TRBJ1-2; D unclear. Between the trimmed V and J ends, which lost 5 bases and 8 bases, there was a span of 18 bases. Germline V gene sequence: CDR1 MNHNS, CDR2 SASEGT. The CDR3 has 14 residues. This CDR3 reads CASSTQRSPGGYTF. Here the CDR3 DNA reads TGTGCCAGCAGTACCCAAAGGAGTCCCGGAGGCTACACCTTC.

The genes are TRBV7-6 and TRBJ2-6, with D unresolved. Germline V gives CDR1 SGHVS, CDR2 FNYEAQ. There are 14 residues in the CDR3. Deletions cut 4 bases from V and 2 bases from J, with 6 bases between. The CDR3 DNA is TGTGCCAGCAGCTCCTTCGCTGGGGCCAACGTCCTGACTTTC. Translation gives CASSSFAGANVLTF.

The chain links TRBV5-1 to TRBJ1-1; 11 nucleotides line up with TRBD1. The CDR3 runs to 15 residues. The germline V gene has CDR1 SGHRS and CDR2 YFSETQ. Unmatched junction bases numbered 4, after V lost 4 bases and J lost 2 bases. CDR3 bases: TGCGCCAGCAGCGGGGGACAGGGGGGAAACACTGAAGCTTTCTTT. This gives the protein CASSGGQGGNTEAFF.

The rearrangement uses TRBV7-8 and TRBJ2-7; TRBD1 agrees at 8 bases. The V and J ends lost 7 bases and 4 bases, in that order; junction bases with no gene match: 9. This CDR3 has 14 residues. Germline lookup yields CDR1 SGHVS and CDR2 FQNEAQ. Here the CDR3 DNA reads TGTGCCAGCAAAAGCTCAGGGGGCGGTTACGAGCAGTACTTC. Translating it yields CASKSSGGGYEQYF.

CDR3 loop: CSVGGITQYF. The CDR3 DNA is TGCAGCGTAGGGGGTATTACGCAGTATTTT. The V call is TRBV29-1, the J call TRBJ2-3; D possibly corresponds to TRBD1 (6 bases). The CDR3 contains 10 residues. From germline, CDR1 is SQVTM and CDR2 ANQGSEA. The V gene lost 6 bases and the J gene lost 8 bases, with 9 bases spanning the gap.

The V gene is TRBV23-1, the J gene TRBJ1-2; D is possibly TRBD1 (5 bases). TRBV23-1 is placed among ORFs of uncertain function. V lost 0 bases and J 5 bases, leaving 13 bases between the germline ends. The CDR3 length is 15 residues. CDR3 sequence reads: CASSQSSAGQYGYTF. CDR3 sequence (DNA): TGCGCCAGCAGTCAATCCTCGGCAGGGCAGTATGGCTACACCTTC.

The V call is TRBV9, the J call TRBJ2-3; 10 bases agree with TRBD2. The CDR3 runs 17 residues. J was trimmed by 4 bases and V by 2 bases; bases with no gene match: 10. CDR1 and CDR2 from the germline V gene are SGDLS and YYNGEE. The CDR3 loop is CASSVGLAGAQADTQYF. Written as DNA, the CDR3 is TGTGCCAGCAGCGTGGGGCTAGCGGGGGCCCAAGCAGATACGCAGTATTTT.

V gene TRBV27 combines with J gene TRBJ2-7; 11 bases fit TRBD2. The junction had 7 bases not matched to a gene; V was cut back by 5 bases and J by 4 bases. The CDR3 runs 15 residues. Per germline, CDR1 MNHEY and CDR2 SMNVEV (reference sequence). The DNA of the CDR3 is TGTGCCAGCAGTCCCTTTAGCGGGGGGGCGTACGAGCAGTACTTC. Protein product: CASSPFSGGAYEQYF.

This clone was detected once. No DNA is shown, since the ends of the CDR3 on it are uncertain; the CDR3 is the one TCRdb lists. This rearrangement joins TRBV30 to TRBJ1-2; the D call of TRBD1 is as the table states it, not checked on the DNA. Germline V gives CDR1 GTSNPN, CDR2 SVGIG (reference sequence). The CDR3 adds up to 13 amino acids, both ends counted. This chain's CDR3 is CAWSVSGVHGYTF.